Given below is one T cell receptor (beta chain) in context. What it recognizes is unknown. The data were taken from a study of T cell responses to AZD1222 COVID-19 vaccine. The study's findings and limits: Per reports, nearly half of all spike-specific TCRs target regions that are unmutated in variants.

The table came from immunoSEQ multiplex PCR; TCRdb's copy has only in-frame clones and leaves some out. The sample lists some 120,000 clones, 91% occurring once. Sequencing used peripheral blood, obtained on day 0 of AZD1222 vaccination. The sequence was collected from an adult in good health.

The CDR3 DNA follows: TGTGCCAGCGGGTCGTGGCTGGGCGGGATCAATGAGCAGTTCTTC. It yields the protein CASGSWLGGINEQFF. The chain joins TRBV27 to TRBJ2-1; D is perhaps TRBD2 (6 bases). The CDR3 contains 15 residues. V was cut by 8 bases and J by 6 bases, with 20 bases left in between. Per the germline V gene, CDR1 is MNHEY and CDR2 is SMNVEV (reference sequence).